The present T cell receptor beta chain was sequenced within a study of blood T cell repertoires in COVID-19. In the original workflow: The assay estimated nucleated cells by amplifying reference gene primers. TCRdb's table, derived via immunoSEQ multiplex PCR, lists solely in-frame clones and lacks some. The DNA was the basis for D and trimming; V, J and clone size are from that table. The sample lists some 64,000 clones, roughly four fifths occurring once. V was clipped by 4 bases and J by 4 bases, with 8 bases between them. CDR3 size: 13 residues. Germline lookup yields CDR1 KGHSY and CDR2 FQNENV. The clonotype comes from a man aged 55 to 70 with acute or convalescent COVID-19. The sample taken for sequencing was peripheral blood. This chain uses TRBV16 with TRBJ1-3; D is ambiguous. This CDR3 reads CASSLESGNTIYF. CDR3 coding DNA: TGTGCCAGCAGCCTGGAGAGCGGAAACACCATATATTTT. Together with reference TRBV16 and TRBJ1-3, the CDR3 gives the full variable domain: GEEVAQTPKHLVRGEGQKAKLYCAPIKGHSYVFWYQQVLKNEFKFLISFQNENVFDETGMPKERFSAKCLPNSPCSLEIQATKLEDSAVYFCASSLESGNTIYFGEGSWLTVV.